Included here is one T cell receptor beta chain sequence, with context. The time point here: blood 2 weeks post-SBRT. Treatment of the sample: 15 Gy SBRT to primary tumor, nephrectomy 4 weeks later. Radiation-treated patients gave blood at baseline, week 2 and week 4. The CDR3 extends over 13 amino acids. The ends were cut back, 5 bases at V and 7 bases at J, with 11 bases in the middle. In germline, CDR1 is MDHEN, CDR2 SYDVKM. This specimen belongs to a study of radiation and T cells in renal cell carcinoma. Data came from immunoSEQ multiplex PCR; TCRdb stores just in-frame clones and leaves some out. The sample records more than 95,000 clones, roughly four fifths being singletons.

This chain connects TRBV28 to TRBJ1-4, with D perhaps TRBD1 (5 bases). This clonotype was sampled from a man between 50 and 59 years old with renal cell carcinoma. The specimen comprised blood, sampled from a patient whose treatment included radiotherapy and nephrectomy. This CDR3 is CASSPGGGEKLFF. The CDR3, as DNA: TGTGCCAGCAGTCCGGGGGGAGGTGAAAAACTGTTTTTT.